The rows below give T cell receptor beta chains drawn from one sample of a study of CD8 T cells in ankylosing spondylitis. A single record per CDR3 protein comes from TCRdb applying MiXCR to the 5' RACE reads. The repertoire includes nearly 250,000 distinct CDR3 sequences, roughly a third of them detected once, and around 4.4% sits in the top ten. The specimen was blood, either unsorted or a sorted T cell fraction (not recorded which). These receptors were collected from a male donor with ankylosing spondylitis or in good health (not recorded which). Each CDR3 is given with its conserved first and last residue. D genes are given only for firm matches. Clone size, where shown, is once, few, many, or a class for clones that have expanded.

CDR3 length	clone size	D gene	V gene	J gene	CDR3 DNA	CDR3 protein
14	few	TRBD1	TRBV20-1	TRBJ1-4	TGCAGTGCTAGAGCAGACAGGGGAGGGGAAAAACTGTTTTTT	CSARADRGGEKLFF
13	NA	NA	TRBV5-1	TRBJ2-3	TGCGCCAGCAGCTTGGCGACAAGCGATACGCAGTATTTT	CASSLATSDTQYF
13	few	NA	TRBV11-2	TRBJ1-1	TGTGCCAGCAAAAGGACCCCGAACACTGAAGCTTTCTTT	CASKRTPNTEAFF
14	NA	TRBD1	TRBV7-9	TRBJ2-7	TGTGCCAGCAGCTTTGGGACAGTTGTCTACGAGCAGTACTTC	CASSFGTVVYEQYF
14	few	TRBD2	TRBV29-1	TRBJ2-7	TGCAGCGTTCTTCTAGCGGGGGGCATCTACGAGCAGTACTTC	CSVLLAGGIYEQYF
14	many	TRBD1	TRBV20-1	TRBJ2-1	TGCAGTGCCTCGGGACAGGGACTCTACAATGAGCAGTTCTTC	CSASGQGLYNEQFF
16	few	NA	TRBV20-1	TRBJ1-3	TGCAGTGCTAGAGATCTAGTCCGAGGGAGCGGAAACACCATATATTTT	CSARDLVRGSGNTIYF
13	few	NA	TRBV20-1	TRBJ2-3	TGCAGTGCTAGAGATATCCCCACAGATACGCAGTATTTT	CSARDIPTDTQYF
13	NA	TRBD1	TRBV29-1	TRBJ2-7	TGCAGCGTCCGGGACAGGGTGGCCTACGAGCAGTACTTC	CSVRDRVAYEQYF
15	NA	TRBD1	TRBV20-1	TRBJ2-7	TGCAGTGCTAGATCCCTCAGGACAGGGCCGTACGAGCAGTACTTC	CSARSLRTGPYEQYF
10	many	NA	TRBV29-1	TRBJ2-3	TGCAGCGCAGCGGTCGACGTCGGGTATTTT	CSAAVDVGYF
14	NA	NA	TRBV12-3/TRBV12-4	TRBJ2-7	TGTGCCAGCAGTGCCTCTGAGTGGCTCTACGAGCAGTACTTC	CASSASEWLYEQYF
14	NA	NA	TRBV2	TRBJ2-3	TGTGCCAGCAGTGAAGACAGGGTGGCAGATACGCAGTATTTT	CASSEDRVADTQYF
13	NA	NA	TRBV4-1	TRBJ2-3	TGCGCCAGCAGCCAAGTGGCGACAGATACGCAGTATTTT	CASSQVATDTQYF
13	NA	NA	TRBV6-1	TRBJ1-5	TGTGCCAGCAGTGACACCGGGCGTCAGCCCCAGCATTTT	CASSDTGRQPQHF
17	NA	TRBD2	TRBV20-1	TRBJ2-5	TGCAGTGCTAGAGGTCTACTAGCGGGGGTAGGCCAAGAGACCCAGTACTTC	CSARGLLAGVGQETQYF
14	NA	NA	TRBV6-5	TRBJ1-1	TGTGCCAGCAGTTCCGCGACAGGGAACACTGAAGCTTTCTTT	CASSSATGNTEAFF
14	NA	NA	TRBV10-3	TRBJ2-7	TGTGCCATCAGTGAGTCGACTGCGGCAGAAGAGCAGTACTTC	CAISESTAAEEQYF
14	NA	TRBD1	TRBV7-9	TRBJ1-2	TGTGCCAGCAGCTCCCTACAGGGGCTGGGGGGCTACACCTTC	CASSSLQGLGGYTF
13	few	NA	TRBV29-1	TRBJ2-7	TGCAGCGTTGGATGGGCCTACCGCTACGAGCAGTACTTC	CSVGWAYRYEQYF
12	few	NA	TRBV29-1	TRBJ1-6	TGCAGCGTTGGTGAGGGAAATTCACCCCTCCACTTT	CSVGEGNSPLHF
19	NA	TRBD2	TRBV20-1	TRBJ2-3	TGCAGTGCTAGGTTCATAGCCCTCGCGACTAGCGGGGGCACAGATACGCAGTATTTT	CSARFIALATSGGTDTQYF
13	many	NA	TRBV12-3/TRBV12-4	TRBJ2-1	TGTGCCAGCAGTTTAGGGCTAGCCGATGAGCAGTTCTTC	CASSLGLADEQFF
16	few	NA	TRBV12-3/TRBV12-4	TRBJ2-5	TGTGCCAGCAGCTCCAGGGTTAGCTCCTACCAAGAGACCCAGTACTTC	CASSSRVSSYQETQYF
14	NA	NA	TRBV5-1	TRBJ1-2	TGCGCCAGCAGCTTGGAAGGGCCGAACTATGGCTACACCTTC	CASSLEGPNYGYTF
13	NA	NA	TRBV5-1	TRBJ2-7	TGCGCCAGCAGCTCGGACAATTCCTACGAGCAGTACTTC	CASSSDNSYEQYF
15	once	NA	TRBV10-3	TRBJ2-7	TGTGCCATCAGTGAGTCTGGGGATCCCTCCTACGAGCAGTACTTC	CAISESGDPSYEQYF
17	NA	NA	TRBV6-5	TRBJ2-6	TGTGCCAGCAGTTACTCGCCAGGGCCCTCTGGGGCCAACGTCCTGACTTTC	CASSYSPGPSGANVLTF
13	NA	NA	TRBV29-1	TRBJ2-5	TGCAGTGAGGCAGGGTCGAGGCAAGAGACCCAGTACTTC	CSEAGSRQETQYF
15	few	TRBD1	TRBV20-1	TRBJ2-1	TGCAGTGCTTCGAGGGACAGGAGCTCCTACAATGAGCAGTTCTTC	CSASRDRSSYNEQFF
14	NA	NA	TRBV12-3/TRBV12-4	TRBJ2-3	TGTGCCAGCAGTTTAGGCCACCTCCGGGATACGCAGTATTTT	CASSLGHLRDTQYF
12	few	NA	TRBV20-1	TRBJ2-7	TGCAGTGCTACCATAGCGGCCTACGAGCAGTACTTC	CSATIAAYEQYF